The clone carrying this T cell receptor (beta chain) is a singleton in its sample. The data were taken from a study of blood T cell repertoires in COVID-19. The overall study: Specimens from acute and convalescent COVID-19 originated in the United States, Italy and Spain. T cells, B-cell-depleted T cells, or PBMCs supplied cDNA or gDNA.

In the study's own analysis: Amplification of reference gene primers was used by the study to estimate nucleated cell counts. TCRdb's table, derived via immunoSEQ multiplex PCR, lists solely in-frame clones and lacks some. Clone size and V and J calls were adopted from that table, with D and trimming inferred from the DNA. Of roughly 200,000 clones in the sample, 76% are singletons; the top ten hold approximately 9%. V gave up 4 bases and J gave up 5 bases; unmatched junction bases: 7. The CDR3 has 15 residues. CDR1 is SGHTA and CDR2 is FQGNSA in the germline V gene. Sequenced: peripheral blood. This clonotype was obtained from a woman aged 45-59 years with active or convalescent COVID-19. The gene calls are TRBV7-2 and TRBJ2-3, with 9 bases aligning to TRBD1. The CDR3 coding sequence is TGTGCCAGCAGCTCTGGGACAGGGTGGGAAGATACGCAGTATTTT. This sequence encodes CASSSGTGWEDTQYF.